This T cell receptor beta chain appears in the sequencing data of a study of T-cell reconstitution after alpha-beta-depleted transplantation in children. Unique molecular identifiers were incorporated into the prepared TCRbeta library. TCRdb re-derived calls from the PCR reads in MiXCR, one entry per CDR3 protein. The sample contains about 610,000 distinct CDR3 sequences, more than 9% of which appear only once. Trimming at V came to 3 bases and at J to 5 bases, leaving 9 bases not matched to a gene. This CDR3 is 17 amino acids long. Germline V gene lookup returns CDR1 MDHEN and CDR2 SYDVKM. Sequenced material: PBMCs from the stem cell graft donor, taken from the stem cell graft. The genes are TRBV28 and TRBJ2-3; the match to TRBD2 covers 12 bases. The receptor was derived from a human donor who donated a stem cell graft to a child with acute myeloid leukemia. CDR3 region: CASSLRTSGKVRDTQYF. The CDR3 DNA follows: TGTGCCAGCAGTTTGCGGACTAGCGGGAAAGTGCGAGATACGCAGTATTTT. The complete variable domain, with remaining parts taken from reference TRBV28 and TRBJ2-3, reads DVKVTQSSRYLVKRTGEKVFLECVQDMDHENMFWYRQDPGLGLRLIYFSYDVKMKEKGDIPEGYSVSREKKERFSLILESASTNQTSMYLCASSLRTSGKVRDTQYFGPGTRLTVL.